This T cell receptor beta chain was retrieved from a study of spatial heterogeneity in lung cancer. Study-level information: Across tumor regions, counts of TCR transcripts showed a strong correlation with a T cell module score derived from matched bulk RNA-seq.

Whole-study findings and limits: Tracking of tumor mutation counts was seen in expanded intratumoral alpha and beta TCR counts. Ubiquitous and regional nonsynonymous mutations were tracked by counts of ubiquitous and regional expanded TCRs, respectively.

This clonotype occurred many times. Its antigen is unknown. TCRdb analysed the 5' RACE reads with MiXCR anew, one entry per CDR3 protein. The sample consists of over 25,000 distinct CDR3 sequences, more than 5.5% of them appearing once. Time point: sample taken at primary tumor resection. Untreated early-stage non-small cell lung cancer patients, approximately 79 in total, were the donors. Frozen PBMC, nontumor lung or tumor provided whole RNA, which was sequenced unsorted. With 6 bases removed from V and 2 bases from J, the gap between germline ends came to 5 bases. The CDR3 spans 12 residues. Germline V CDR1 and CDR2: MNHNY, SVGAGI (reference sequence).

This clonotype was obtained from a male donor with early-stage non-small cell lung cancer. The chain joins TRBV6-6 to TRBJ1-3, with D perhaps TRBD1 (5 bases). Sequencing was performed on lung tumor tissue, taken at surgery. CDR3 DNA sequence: TGTGCCAGCAGGGACACTGGAAACACCATATATTTT. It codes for CASRDTGNTIYF.